Each of the 16 T cell receptor beta chains below was sequenced from the same sample in a study of CD8+CD57+ T cells in acquired aplastic anemia. Investigators profiled TCR beta VDJ and CDR3 from genomic DNA template. TCRdb redid the calling of the reads with MiXCR, one entry per CDR3 protein. Among about 200,000 distinct CDR3 sequences listed, over 55% were seen once. The authors sequenced patients whose flow cytometry had shown CD8+CD57+ cell expansion. Sequenced: sorted CD4+, CD8+, or CD8+CD57+ T cells (not recorded which) from PBMCs. The receptors shown here come from a human donor with aplastic anemia.

This clonotype was counted many times. The gene calls are TRBV11-2 and TRBJ2-1; 12 bases are shared with TRBD2. V lost 1 base, J lost 3 bases, and 1 base stayed unmatched. The CDR3 has 16 residues. Germline V gives CDR1 SGHAT, CDR2 FQNNGV. The CDR3 DNA sequence: TGTGCCAGCAGCTTAGTACTAGCGGGGGGCTACAATGAGCAGTTCTTC. Translation: CASSLVLAGGYNEQFF.

The V call is TRBV20-1, the J call TRBJ2-1, with 8 bases identical to TRBD1. Germline lookup yields CDR1 DFQATT and CDR2 SNEGSKA (reference sequence). The CDR3 sequence is 15 residues long. The trim removed 4 bases at V and 4 bases at J, leaving 9 bases unmatched. CDR3 protein: CSATKLGQEYNEQFF. CDR3 sequence (DNA): TGCAGTGCTACCAAATTGGGACAGGAATACAATGAGCAGTTCTTC.

The gene calls are TRBV7-9 and TRBJ2-7; 7 bases align to TRBD2. V trimming: 5 bases; J trimming: 0 bases; junction bases outside the gene matches: 10. There are 16 residues in the CDR3. The germline V gene has CDR1 SEHNR and CDR2 FQNEAQ (reference sequence). The CDR3 reads CASSQEAGESSYEQYF. CDR3 nucleotides: TGTGCCAGCAGCCAAGAGGCGGGAGAGAGCTCCTACGAGCAGTACTTC.

This clonotype turned up a few times. The rearrangement joins TRBV20-1 to TRBJ2-5, with 12 bases that match TRBD2. Trimming took 4 bases from V and 2 from J; bases not matched to a gene: 2. The CDR3 spans 14 residues. CDR1 DFQATT and CDR2 SNEGSKA come from the germline V gene (reference sequence). CDR3 sequence: CSATTSGGQETQYF. DNA for the CDR3: TGCAGTGCTACGACTAGCGGGGGACAAGAGACCCAGTACTTC.

The V call is TRBV7-6, the J call TRBJ2-3; D not resolved. Deletions cut 7 bases from V and 0 bases from J, with 14 bases between. The germline CDR1 and CDR2 sequences are SGHVS and FNYEAQ. The CDR3 has 15 amino acids. The CDR3 DNA reads as TGTGCCAGCATTCAACCATCGACTAGCACAGATACGCAGTATTTT. Translating gives CASIQPSTSTDTQYF.

The chain joins TRBV20-1 to TRBJ1-2; no definite D call. Germline V gives CDR1 DFQATT, CDR2 SNEGSKA (reference sequence). The CDR3 sequence is 13 residues long. The ends were cut back, 5 bases at V and 3 bases at J, with 13 bases in the middle. CDR3 nucleotides: TGCAGTGCTGAGTCGCATGGGGACTATGGCTACACCTTC. It translates to CSAESHGDYGYTF.

This chain joins TRBV2 and TRBJ2-1; the D is unclear. The V gene lost 1 base and the J gene lost 5 bases, with 6 bases spanning the gap. CDR1 is SNHLY and CDR2 is FYNNEI in the germline V gene. The CDR3 runs to 13 residues. CDR3: CASSEEYDNEQFF. The CDR3 DNA follows: TGTGCCAGCAGTGAAGAGTACGACAATGAGCAGTTCTTC.

V usage is TRBV30 and J usage is TRBJ1-1; D gene ambiguous. The CDR3 has 12 residues. Germline CDR1 reads GTSNPN; CDR2 reads SVGIG (reference sequence). V lost 0 bases and J 7 bases, leaving 9 bases between the germline ends. CDR3 protein: CAWSVGGIEAFF. The CDR3 region has the DNA TGTGCCTGGAGTGTGGGAGGGATTGAAGCTTTCTTT.

The rearrangement uses TRBV5-1 and TRBJ2-7, with no clear D. The CDR3 length is 13 residues. CDR1 is SGHRS and CDR2 is YFSETQ in the germline V gene. Trimming took 0 bases from V and 3 from J, leaving 7 bases between them. The CDR3 here is CASSLEPGYEQYF. The CDR3 nucleotides are TGCGCCAGCAGCTTGGAACCAGGCTACGAGCAGTACTTC. Together with reference TRBV5-1 and TRBJ2-7, the CDR3 gives the full variable domain: KAGVTQTPRYLIKTRGQQVTLSCSPISGHRSVSWYQQTPGQGLQFLFEYFSETQRNKGNFPGRFSGRQFSNSRSEMNVSTLELGDSALYLCASSLEPGYEQYFGPGTRLTVT.

This sequence joins TRBV19 and TRBJ1-1; a weak D match, TRBD1 (5 bases). In germline, CDR1 is LNHDA, CDR2 SQIVND (reference sequence). This CDR3 comprises 13 residues. With 6 bases removed from V and 7 bases from J, the gap between germline ends came to 15 bases. The CDR3 sequence is CASRVQGLGEAFF. The CDR3 region has the DNA TGTGCCAGTAGGGTTCAGGGCTTAGGTGAAGCTTTCTTT.

The chain uses TRBV19 and TRBJ2-5; D not resolved. CDR3 length: 12 residues. Germline lookup yields CDR1 LNHDA and CDR2 SQIVND (reference sequence). Trimming took 9 bases from V and 13 from J, leaving 21 bases between them. DNA of the CDR3: TGTGCCAGCAGCTTAGTTACGGGTCCACTGTACTTC. Translating gives CASSLVTGPLYF.

The table lists this clonotype with a few counts. The V and J genes are TRBV29-1 and TRBJ1-2; the D gene is possibly TRBD1 (5 bases). The V gene's germline CDR1 is SQVTM and CDR2 ANQGSEA. V lost 7 bases to trimming and J lost 0 bases, with 12 bases between them. This CDR3 is 13 amino acids long. The CDR3 spells CSGLGTSNYGYTF. DNA for the CDR3: TGCAGCGGCCTCGGGACGTCTAACTATGGCTACACCTTC.

This clonotype came up many times. The chain carries TRBV29-1 and TRBJ2-3; TRBD2 agrees at 8 bases. Germline V gene sequence: CDR1 SQVTM, CDR2 ANQGSEA. The CDR3 is made up of 16 amino acids. V shed 7 bases, J shed 3 bases, and the junction held 15 bases outside the gene matches. This CDR3 reads CSALGLAGQKTDTQYF. The CDR3 bases are TGCAGCGCCCTAGGGCTAGCGGGCCAGAAGACAGATACGCAGTATTTT.

The V call is TRBV19, the J call TRBJ1-1, with 7 bases lining up with TRBD1. Germline V gene lookup returns CDR1 LNHDA and CDR2 SQIVND (reference sequence). The CDR3 loop spans 13 amino acids. Trimming cost V 3 bases and J 8 bases; bases outside gene matches: 6. The CDR3 region is CASSIGGGREAFF. In DNA form, the CDR3 reads TGTGCCAGTAGTATCGGAGGGGGCAGGGAAGCTTTCTTT.

The gene calls are TRBV25-1 and TRBJ2-2; D is possibly TRBD1 or TRBD2 (6 bases each). The CDR3 covers 16 residues. The V end lost 9 bases, the J end lost 3 bases, and 20 bases lay between the germline ends. The germline gives CDR1 MGHDK, CDR2 SYGVNS. The CDR3 DNA is TGTGCCAGTCGCCCGGAACCAGGGGAGGACACCGGGGAGCTGTTTTTT. This translates into CASRPEPGEDTGELFF.

There are a few counts of this clonotype. The V call is TRBV7-8, the J call TRBJ2-7; 7 bases match TRBD1. The V segment lost 1 base and the J segment 2 bases; nucleotides outside the gene matches: 5. The CDR3 runs to 15 residues. Per germline, CDR1 SGHVS and CDR2 FQNEAQ. CDR3 DNA: TGTGCCAGCAGCTTAGGGCGACAGGGCCCCTACGAGCAGTACTTC. Amino acids: CASSLGRQGPYEQYF.